This entry lists 3 T cell receptor beta chains sequenced from one sample in a study of shared T cell receptors in the human thymus. Assay used: immunoSEQ multiplex PCR; TCRdb lists only in-frame clones, some missing. The sample includes 700,000 or so clones, over 75% of them seen just once. These data also formed part of another study, on human thymus T cells.

The sequenced sample was thymocytes. These receptors all stem from a girl under three years old with a congenital heart defect.

The gene calls are TRBV6-5 and TRBJ2-2, with a weak D call TRBD2 (5 bases). This CDR3 region has 15 residues. V lost 0 bases to trimming and J lost 4 bases, with 9 bases between them. Germline values: CDR1 MNHEY, CDR2 SVGAGI. As DNA, the CDR3 is TGTGCCAGCAGTTACTCGGCTAGCTCCACCGGGGAGCTGTTTTTT. Translation gives CASSYSASSTGELFF.

The gene calls are TRBV27 and TRBJ2-3, with unresolved D. The CDR3 runs to 13 residues. The V gene lost 5 bases and the J gene lost 2 bases, with 8 bases spanning the gap. Germline V gene lookup returns CDR1 MNHEY and CDR2 SMNVEV (reference sequence). This chain's CDR3 is CASSVLFTDTQYF. Here the CDR3 DNA reads TGTGCCAGCAGTGTACTCTTCACAGATACGCAGTATTTT.

The table lists this clone with a few counts. The chain joins TRBV10-2 to TRBJ1-1, with TRBD1 identical over 10 bases. V shed 3 bases, J shed 5 bases, and the junction held 12 bases outside the gene matches. The CDR3 is made up of 17 amino acids. CDR1 is WSHSY and CDR2 is SAAADI in the germline V gene. CDR3 nucleotides: TGCGCCAGCAGTGAAGACCGGGACAGGGGTATGGAGACTGAAGCTTTCTTT. Its protein is CASSEDRDRGMETEAFF.